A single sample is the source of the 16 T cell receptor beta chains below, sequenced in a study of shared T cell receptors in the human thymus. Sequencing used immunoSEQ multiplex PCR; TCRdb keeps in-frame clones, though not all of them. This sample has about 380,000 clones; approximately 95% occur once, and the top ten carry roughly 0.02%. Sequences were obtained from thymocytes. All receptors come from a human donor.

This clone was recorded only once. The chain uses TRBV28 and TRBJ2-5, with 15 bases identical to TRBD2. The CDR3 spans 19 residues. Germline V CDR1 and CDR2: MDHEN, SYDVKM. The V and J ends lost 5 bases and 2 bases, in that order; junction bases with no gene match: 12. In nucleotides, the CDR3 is TGTGCCAGCAGTAAGAGTGCAGCGGGACTAGCGGGAGGTCAAGAGACCCAGTACTTC. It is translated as CASSKSAAGLAGGQETQYF. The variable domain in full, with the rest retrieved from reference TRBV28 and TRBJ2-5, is DVKVTQSSRYLVKRTGEKVFLECVQDMDHENMFWYRQDPGLGLRLIYFSYDVKMKEKGDIPEGYSVSREKKERFSLILESASTNQTSMYLCASSKSAAGLAGGQETQYFGPGTRLLVL.

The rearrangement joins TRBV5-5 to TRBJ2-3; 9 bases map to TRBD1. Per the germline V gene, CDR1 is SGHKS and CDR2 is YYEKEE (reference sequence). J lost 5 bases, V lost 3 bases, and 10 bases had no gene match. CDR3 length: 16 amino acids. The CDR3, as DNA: TGTGCCAGCAGCTGGTATGGACAGGGGACTGGAGATACGCAGTATTTT. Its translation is CASSWYGQGTGDTQYF.

CDR3 sequence reads: CASTPSGQGMNQPQHF. CDR3 bases: TGTGCCAGCACCCCGTCGGGACAGGGTATGAATCAGCCCCAGCATTTT. The chain joins TRBV28 to TRBJ1-5; 9 bases agree with TRBD1. Per the germline V gene, CDR1 is MDHEN and CDR2 is SYDVKM. Losses at the gene ends were 7 bases for V and 4 bases for J; bases not matched to a gene: 11. This CDR3 comprises 16 residues.

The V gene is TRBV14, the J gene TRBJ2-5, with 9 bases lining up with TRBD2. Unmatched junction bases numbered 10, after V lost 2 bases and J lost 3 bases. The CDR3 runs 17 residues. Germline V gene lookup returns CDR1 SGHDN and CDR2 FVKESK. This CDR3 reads CASSQKGRLAVEETQYF. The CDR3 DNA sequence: TGTGCCAGCAGCCAAAAGGGTCGACTAGCGGTAGAAGAGACCCAGTACTTC.

CDR3 protein: CASSQDDTISGGETQYF. DNA for the CDR3: TGCGCCAGCAGCCAAGACGACACCATTTCGGGGGGAGAGACCCAGTACTTC. The chain links TRBV4-1 to TRBJ2-5; 7 bases align to TRBD2. Germline CDR1 MGHRA, CDR2 YSYEKL. The ends lost 0 bases at V and 4 bases at J; junction bases unmatched: 11. The CDR3 has 17 residues.

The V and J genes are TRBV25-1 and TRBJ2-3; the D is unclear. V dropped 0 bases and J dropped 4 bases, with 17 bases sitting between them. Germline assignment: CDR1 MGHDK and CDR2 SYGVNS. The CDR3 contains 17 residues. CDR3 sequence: CASSEYRTPGRPDTQYF. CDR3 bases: TGTGCCAGCAGTGAATACAGGACCCCAGGTAGGCCAGATACGCAGTATTTT.

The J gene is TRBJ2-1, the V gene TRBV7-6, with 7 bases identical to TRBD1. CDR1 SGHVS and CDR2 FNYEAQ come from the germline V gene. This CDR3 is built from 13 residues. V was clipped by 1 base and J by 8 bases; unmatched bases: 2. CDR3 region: CASSLEGADEQFF. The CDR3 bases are TGTGCCAGCAGCTTAGAGGGGGCGGATGAGCAGTTCTTC.

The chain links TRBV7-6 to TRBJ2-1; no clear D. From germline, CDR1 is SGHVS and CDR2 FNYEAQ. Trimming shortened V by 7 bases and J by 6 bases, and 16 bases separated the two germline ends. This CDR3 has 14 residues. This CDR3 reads CASKTRIGSNEQFF. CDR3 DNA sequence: TGTGCCAGCAAGACACGGATAGGAAGCAATGAGCAGTTCTTC.

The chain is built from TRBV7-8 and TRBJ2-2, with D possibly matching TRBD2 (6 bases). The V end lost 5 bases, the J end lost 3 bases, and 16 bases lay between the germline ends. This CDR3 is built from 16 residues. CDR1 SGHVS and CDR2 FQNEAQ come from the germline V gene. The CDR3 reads CASSRRLVSDTGELFF. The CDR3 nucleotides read TGTGCCAGCAGCCGACGACTAGTGTCGGACACCGGGGAGCTGTTTTTT.

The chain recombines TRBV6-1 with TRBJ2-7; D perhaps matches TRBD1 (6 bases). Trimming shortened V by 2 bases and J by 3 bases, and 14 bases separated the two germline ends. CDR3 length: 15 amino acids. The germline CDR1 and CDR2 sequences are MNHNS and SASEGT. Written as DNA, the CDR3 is TGTGCCAGCAGTGAACAGGGGACCGATATCTACGAGCAGTACTTC. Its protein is CASSEQGTDIYEQYF.

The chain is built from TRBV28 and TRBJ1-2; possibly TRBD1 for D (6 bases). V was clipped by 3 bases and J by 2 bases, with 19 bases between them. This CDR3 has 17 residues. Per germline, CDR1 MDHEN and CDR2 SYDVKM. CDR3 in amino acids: CASSFMQGSIPNYGYTF. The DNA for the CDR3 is TGTGCCAGCAGTTTTATGCAGGGGTCGATCCCAAACTATGGCTACACCTTC.

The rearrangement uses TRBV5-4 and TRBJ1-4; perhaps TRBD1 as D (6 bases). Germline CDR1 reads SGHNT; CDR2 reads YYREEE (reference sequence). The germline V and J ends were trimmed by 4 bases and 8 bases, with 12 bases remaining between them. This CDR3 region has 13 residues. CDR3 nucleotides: TGTGCCAGCAGCGGGGGCCGTTCCGAAAAACTGTTTTTT. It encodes CASSGGRSEKLFF.

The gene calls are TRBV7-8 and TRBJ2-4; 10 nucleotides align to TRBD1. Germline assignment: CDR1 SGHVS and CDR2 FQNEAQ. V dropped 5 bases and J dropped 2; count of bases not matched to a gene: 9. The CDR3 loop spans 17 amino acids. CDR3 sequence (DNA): TGTGCCAGCAGCCCGGGACAGGGGAGCTCCCCCAAAAACATTCAGTACTTC. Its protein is CASSPGQGSSPKNIQYF.

The DNA for the CDR3 is TGTGCCAGCAGCTTGCGGGGTAAAAACTCCTACGAGCAGTACTTC. Encoded protein: CASSLRGKNSYEQYF. The gene calls are TRBV5-5 and TRBJ2-7; TRBD2 is a possible D gene (5 bases). The CDR3 totals 15 residues. CDR1 is SGHKS and CDR2 is YYEKEE in the germline V gene (reference sequence). V dropped 1 base and J dropped 0 bases, with 11 bases sitting between them.

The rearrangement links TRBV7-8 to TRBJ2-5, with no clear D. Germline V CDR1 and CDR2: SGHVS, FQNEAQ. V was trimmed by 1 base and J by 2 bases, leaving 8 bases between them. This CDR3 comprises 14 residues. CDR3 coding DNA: TGTGCCAGCAGCTTAGAGGACGGACAAGAGACCCAGTACTTC. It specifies CASSLEDGQETQYF.

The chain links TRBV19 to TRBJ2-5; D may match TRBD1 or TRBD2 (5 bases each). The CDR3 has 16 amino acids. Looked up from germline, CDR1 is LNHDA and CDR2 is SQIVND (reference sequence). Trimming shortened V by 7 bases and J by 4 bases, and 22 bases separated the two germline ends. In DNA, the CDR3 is TGTGCCAGTACCTTATGGTCCGGGGACGGCAGAGAGACCCAGTACTTC. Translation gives CASTLWSGDGRETQYF. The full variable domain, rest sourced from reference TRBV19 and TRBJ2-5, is DGGITQSPKYLFRKEGQNVTLSCEQNLNHDAMYWYRQDPGQGLRLIYYSQIVNDFQKGDIAEGYSVSREKKESFPLTVTSAQKNPTAFYLCASTLWSGDGRETQYFGPGTRLLVL.